This T cell receptor (beta chain) is drawn from a study of technical replicates of blood from four donors. CDR1 is SGHNT and CDR2 is YYREEE in the germline V gene (reference sequence). The CDR3 contains 16 residues. Losses at the gene ends were 3 bases for V and 4 bases for J; bases not matched to a gene: 9. This table comes from immunoSEQ multiplex PCR, and its TCRdb copy is limited to in-frame clones, with some not included. This sample has about 57,000 clones, with just under 95% found just once. This clonotype originated in a human donor in good health. Some clones in this sample may be carry-over from other donors' samples. This chain uses TRBV5-4 with TRBJ1-1; 10 positions match TRBD1. Sequenced: PBMCs. The CDR3 is CASSSRTGGLTTEAFF. The DNA for the CDR3 is TGTGCCAGCAGCTCCAGGACAGGGGGTCTTACCACTGAAGCTTTCTTT.